This TCR beta chain was obtained from a study of CD8 T cells in ankylosing spondylitis. Study-level points and caveats: Disease-associated clones were CD8+ and fairly uncommon in peripheral blood. Matched ankylosing spondylitis synovial fluid reportedly showed significant enrichment of disease-linked clones. Past research had described some motif variants in reactive arthritis synovial fluid and blood.

Germline V gene sequence: CDR1 SGHAT, CDR2 FQNNGV. The CDR3 consists of 15 residues. The V end was cut by 5 bases, the J end by 0 bases, with 10 bases between. A remark on this clonotype: The antigen is undetermined.

Scientists made TCR beta libraries using quantitative 5'-RACE with molecular barcodes. TCRdb re-analysed the 5' RACE reads in MiXCR, keeping a single row per CDR3 protein. Of about 310,000 distinct CDR3 sequences in the sample, around 21% were seen once. The rearrangement links TRBV11-2 to TRBJ2-2; D possibly corresponds to TRBD1 (6 bases). The sequencing input was blood, either unsorted or a sorted T cell fraction (not recorded which). This clonotype was sampled from a female donor with ankylosing spondylitis or in good health (not recorded which). The CDR3, as DNA: TGTGCCAGCAGCCAGGGGCAGACGAACACCGGGGAGCTGTTTTTT. It codes for CASSQGQTNTGELFF.